This T cell receptor beta chain was observed in a study of shared clonotypes between healthy human individuals. Study conclusions and caveats: Clonotypes shared by all four donors outscored non-shared clonotypes in generation probability.

CD8 cells regarded as naive lacked CD45RO, were positively chosen for CCR7, and omitted terminally differentiated effector memory CD45RA+ cells. The length of the CDR3 is 17 residues. V lost 0 bases and J lost 2, with 14 bases in between. Germline V gene data show CDR1 as SGHNT and CDR2 as YENEEA. Using roughly 200 ng DNA, approximately 30,000 T cell genomes, the sorted-subset replicate PCRs were run. Source study methods: From ImmunoSEQ came sequences covering only the junction and carrying no quality scores, so filtering differed. Clones were sequenced by immunoSEQ multiplex PCR, and TCRdb holds only the in-frame ones, with some missing. The V and J calls and clone size come from that table; D and trimming were worked out from the DNA. The top ten clones hold around 1.8% of a sample with about 2.2 million clones, 90% to 95% of them seen once. Note on this clone: Antigen: not known.

The sequence came from a man between 18 and 29 years old in good health. Some clones in this sample may be carry-over from other donors' samples. Sequencing was carried out using naive CD8+ T cells from PBMCs. This rearrangement joins TRBV11-3 to TRBJ2-1, with a possible D match to TRBD2 (5 bases). The CDR3 nucleotides read TGTGCCAGCAGCTTAGATCCGGAGCTAGCCCCCTACAATGAGCAGTTCTTC. The encoded protein is CASSLDPELAPYNEQFF. Full variable domain (remainder filled in from reference TRBV11-3 and TRBJ2-1): EAGVVQSPRYKIIEKKQPVAFWCNPISGHNTLYWYLQNLGQGPELLIRYENEEAVDDSQLPKDRFSAERLKGVDSTLKIQPAELGDSAVYLCASSLDPELAPYNEQFFGPGTRLTVL.